Below, one TCR beta chain is given with its context. Which antigen it targets is not known. Base qualities are not at hand, and no much larger clone is one base apart. TCRbeta CDR3 regions were amplified from genomic DNA using the immunoSEQ Assay, a bias-controlled multiplex PCR. As for how the authors treated the data: Within the assay, amplification of reference gene primers was used to estimate how many nucleated cells each sample contained. To quantify the absolute abundance of each unique TCRbeta CDR3 rearrangement, sequence reads were collapsed and filtered. Productive Simpson clonality was computed per sample as the square root of Simpson's diversity index over productive rearrangements. TCRdb took over this immuneACCESS table, retaining in-frame rearrangements with V and J assigned. Such tables are incomplete; in checked studies, under half of the missing clones stem from an unresolved V gene, and the remainder is unexplained. D and trimming come from the DNA, and the V and J calls and clone size come from that table. The sample yields some 190,000 clones; under 80% were counted once. Less than 20% of the sample is held by the ten biggest clonotypes.

Enrolling through a virtual design, the prospective study's participants ranged in age from roughly 18 to 100 years and lived across roughly 24 United States geographic areas. In the prospective study, participants were assigned to cohorts based on the clinical history participants reported in a screening survey and a study questionnaire. Each participant in the prospective study had whole blood, serum and a nasopharyngeal or oropharyngeal swab collected by mobile phlebotomists. Additional blood draws and questionnaires over an approximately two-month period could optionally be provided by prospective study participants. Before DNA extraction, prospective study blood samples were shipped either frozen or at room temperature. This record belongs to a study of blood T cell repertoires in COVID-19 (dated by TCRdb to 2018 to 2020). Context from the whole study: Collaborator samples came from the United States, Italy and Spain and covered acute and convalescent phases of COVID-19. The prospective study material was composed of cDNA or gDNA derived from T cells, B-cell-depleted T cells, or PBMCs. The dataset comprised deeply sampled blood TCRbeta repertoires from subjects exposed to, actively infected with, or recovered from COVID-19. The repertoires were released in a freely available public database intended as a resource for research on the immune response to SARS-CoV-2. Samples came from the ongoing ImmuneRACE study (first 160 participants) plus 1,254 subjects from 6 global collaborators. Nearly every sample came with metadata listing a de-identified subject ID, COVID-19 status, age in years and sex. HLA class I and class II types, where available, came from metadata supplied by the sample provider rather than from assay-based typing. The paper's findings and limits, for the study overall: The amount of clinical and demographic metadata varied by source and participant and was provided uncurated.

The germline V gene specifies MDHEN as CDR1 and SYDVKM as CDR2. Reading from cysteine to phenylalanine, the CDR3 counts 13 amino acids. Here the CDR3 DNA is all that survives: 39 bases in frame from base 1. Between the V and J ends, shortened by 6 bases and 4 bases respectively, the junction contains 12 bases. Sequenced input: PBMCs or T cells enriched from blood (not recorded which). The clonotype originates from a woman between 45 and 65 years old with acute COVID-19. Here the chain combines TRBV28 and TRBJ1-2; TRBD1 is a possible D gene, resting on 6 matching bases. The DNA is TGTGCCAGCAGGCGTGGACAGAGCTATGGCTACACCTTC. The translation is CASRRGQSYGYTF.